This T cell receptor (beta chain) was identified in a study of cytomegalovirus exposure and HLA in healthy donors. V was cut by 1 base and J by 5 bases, with 9 bases left in between. CDR3 length equals 15 residues. The germline CDR1 and CDR2 sequences are MNHEY and SVGAGI. Findings and limits, study-wide: V- and J-gene trimming in TCR beta was tied to a missense DCLRE1C variant by an analysis performed later. Three of the chains that were CMV-associated were confirmed in vitro to be specific for CMV antigens. Sequencing probably produced one cluster of sequence variants that were highly shared. It was only CMV serostatus that was available as immune exposure information.

The PCR ran on 60 Vbeta and 13 Jbeta primers. The protocol was immunoSEQ multiplex PCR, while the TCRdb copy is restricted to in-frame clones and leaves out a portion. The table has about 100,000 clones, over 60% seen once. Concerning this clone: The target antigen is unknown.

The source of this sequence is a man aged 55 to 70 in good health and CMV-seropositive. The J gene is TRBJ1-6, the V gene TRBV6-5; weak D call: TRBD1 (5 bases). Sequenced sample: PBMCs. The CDR3 region has the DNA TGTGCCAGCAGTTACTTAGGGGCCAATAATTCACCCCTCCACTTT. Translated: CASSYLGANNSPLHF.